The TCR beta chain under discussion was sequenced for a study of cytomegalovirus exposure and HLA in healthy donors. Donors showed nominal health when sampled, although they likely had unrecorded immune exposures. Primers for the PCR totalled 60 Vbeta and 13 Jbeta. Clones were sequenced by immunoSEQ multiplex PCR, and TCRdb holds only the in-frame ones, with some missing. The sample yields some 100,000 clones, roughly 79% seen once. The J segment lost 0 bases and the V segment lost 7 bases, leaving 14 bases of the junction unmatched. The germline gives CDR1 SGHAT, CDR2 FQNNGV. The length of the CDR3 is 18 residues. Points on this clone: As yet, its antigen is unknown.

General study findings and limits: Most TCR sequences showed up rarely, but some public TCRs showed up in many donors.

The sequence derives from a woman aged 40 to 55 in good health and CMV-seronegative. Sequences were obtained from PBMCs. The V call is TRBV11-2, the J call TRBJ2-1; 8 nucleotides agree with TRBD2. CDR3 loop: CASTLGLAGWSSYNEQFF. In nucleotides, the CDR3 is TGTGCCAGCACCCTCGGGCTAGCGGGTTGGAGCTCCTACAATGAGCAGTTCTTC.